A selection of T cell receptor beta chains follows, all from one sample in a study of T cell repertoires in cytomegalovirus infection. MiXCR, run by TCRdb on the reads, gives a single entry per CDR3 protein. This table holds about 600,000 distinct CDR3 sequences, 20% to 25% found once. Material: CD8+ T cells from PBMCs. The receptors originated from a human donor in good health (CMV status not recorded). Some clones in this sample may be carry-over from other donors' samples. The CDR3 runs from the conserved cysteine through the conserved F or W. A D gene is named only where the DNA matches it firmly. A row's size may be missing; if present it is once, few, many or a size class.

abundance	v_gene	j_gene	d_gene	CDR3aa	CDR3nt
.	TRBV5-4	TRBJ2-2	.	CASSPSWGKNTGELFF	TGTGCCAGCAGCCCCAGTTGGGGAAAGAACACCGGGGAGCTGTTTTTT
.	TRBV6-2/TRBV6-3	TRBJ2-1	TRBD2	CASSTPGTSPEQFF	TGTGCCAGCAGCACCCCCGGGACTAGTCCTGAGCAGTTCTTC
few	TRBV20-1	TRBJ2-1	.	CSAPPRDFPYNEQFF	TGCAGTGCCCCCCCTCGGGACTTCCCCTACAATGAGCAGTTCTTC
few	TRBV29-1	TRBJ2-2	.	CSVEWVTGELFF	TGCAGCGTTGAATGGGTCACCGGGGAGCTGTTTTTT
.	TRBV7-9	TRBJ2-3	.	CASSLDGTTDTQYF	TGTGCCAGCAGCTTAGACGGGACCACAGATACGCAGTATTTT
.	TRBV5-6	TRBJ2-1	.	CASSWSREQFF	TGTGCCAGCAGCTGGTCACGTGAGCAGTTCTTC
.	TRBV27	TRBJ2-7	TRBD2	CASSFGGMQYF	TGTGCCAGCAGTTTCGGGGGGATGCAGTACTTC
few	TRBV7-9	TRBJ2-7	TRBD1	CASSELTGDLFYEQYF	TGTGCCAGCAGCGAACTGACAGGGGACCTTTTCTACGAGCAGTACTTC
few	TRBV6-5	TRBJ2-2	TRBD1	CASSYVRTGGDWLKAGELFF	TGTGCCAGCAGTTACGTTAGGACAGGGGGCGACTGGCTAAAGGCCGGGGAGCTGTTTTTT
.	TRBV28	TRBJ1-5	.	CASTITGSSNQPQHF	TGTGCCAGCACCATAACAGGGTCTAGCAATCAGCCCCAGCATTTT
.	TRBV15	TRBJ2-7	.	CATSRDGLGVSEQYF	TGTGCCACCAGCAGAGATGGGCTGGGTGTCTCCGAGCAGTACTTC
few	TRBV10-2	TRBJ1-5	TRBD1	CASSALDRGSNQPQHF	TGCGCCAGCAGTGCCCTTGACAGGGGAAGCAATCAGCCCCAGCATTTT
few	TRBV7-9	TRBJ2-6	.	CASSLFNVPSGANVLTF	TGTGCCAGCAGCTTGTTCAACGTGCCCTCTGGGGCCAACGTCCTGACTTTC
.	TRBV5-4	TRBJ2-2	.	CASSGGRVHTGELFF	TGTGCCAGCAGCGGGGGTAGGGTCCACACCGGGGAGCTGTTTTTT
few	TRBV2	TRBJ2-1	.	CASSGVGAKGYNEQFF	TGTGCCAGCAGCGGAGTGGGGGCTAAGGGGTACAATGAGCAGTTCTTC
.	TRBV7-9	TRBJ2-7	.	CASSWPGRGSYEQYF	TGTGCCAGCAGCTGGCCGGGACGTGGCTCCTACGAGCAGTACTTC
few	TRBV20-1	TRBJ2-7	.	CSARESNSYEQYF	TGCAGTGCTAGAGAATCAAACAGCTACGAGCAGTACTTC
few	TRBV29-1	TRBJ2-1	.	CSVLGHNNEQFF	TGCAGCGTTCTCGGACATAACAATGAGCAGTTCTTC
.	TRBV7-6	TRBJ1-5	.	CASSADSQEGQPQHF	TGTGCCAGCAGCGCGGACAGCCAAGAGGGTCAGCCCCAGCATTTT